This T cell receptor (beta chain) was observed in a study of T cells in Graves' hyperthyroidism and ophthalmopathy. Researchers amplified the TCR beta CDR3 regions from RNA transcripts. The HTBI set primed first-round TCR CDR3 RT-PCR. From the multiplex PCR reads, TCRdb called clonotypes with MiXCR, one entry per CDR3 protein. Of 530,000 or so distinct CDR3 sequences listed, roughly a quarter are singletons. Trimming cost V 8 bases and J 1 base, with 15 bases left between them. CDR1 and CDR2 from the germline V gene are LNHNV and YYDKDF (reference sequence). The CDR3 extends over 14 amino acids. The chain is built from TRBV15 and TRBJ2-7, with D perhaps matching TRBD1 or TRBD2 (5 bases each). Sequenced input: blood. The origin of this receptor is a woman aged 25 to 39 with Graves' ophthalmopathy. CDR3 nucleotide sequence: TGTGCCACCTGGGACCCATCGAATTCCTACGAGCAGTACTTC. Amino acids: CATWDPSNSYEQYF.